The 3 T cell receptor beta chains given below trace back to one sample, sequenced in a study of vaccination and CD4 T cells after COVID-19. The treatment here: approximately nine-day PBMC culture with coronavirus spike peptide pools or control peptides (ViraFEST assay). Cultured CD4+ T-cell DNA underwent Oncomine TCR Beta short-read sequencing. One entry per CDR3 protein, called by TCRdb with MiXCR from the PCR reads. The data hold more than 12,000 distinct CDR3 sequences, with about 50% observed a single time. No antigens are known for them. The sequenced sample consisted of CD4+ T cells from blood, cultured in vitro. These receptors came from a human donor who had recovered from COVID-19.

This clonotype was found a few times. V usage is TRBV20-1 and J usage is TRBJ2-5; TRBD2 agrees at 12 bases. Germline assignment: CDR1 DFQATT and CDR2 SNEGSKA (reference sequence). V lost 1 base, J lost 2 bases, and 2 bases stayed unmatched. This CDR3 region has 15 residues. The CDR3 spells CSARGTSGTQETQYF. CDR3 sequence (DNA): TGCAGTGCTAGAGGGACTAGCGGGACTCAAGAGACCCAGTACTTC.

The chain links TRBV20-1 to TRBJ2-7; D ambiguous. The CDR3 length is 13 residues. The germline gives CDR1 DFQATT, CDR2 SNEGSKA (reference sequence). V was pared by 5 bases and J by 6 bases, with 17 bases between. DNA for the CDR3: TGCAGTGCTGGGCCGCCGGGCAGCTCCGAGCAGTACTTC. Amino acid sequence: CSAGPPGSSEQYF.

The J gene is TRBJ2-2, the V gene TRBV24-1, with TRBD1 matching 8 bases. CDR3 length: 16 amino acids. Trimming took 0 bases from V and 3 from J; bases not matched to a gene: 2. From germline, CDR1 is KGHDR and CDR2 SFDVKD. This CDR3 is CATSDLNRGDTGELFF. CDR3 sequence (DNA): TGTGCCACCAGTGATTTGAACAGGGGGGACACCGGGGAGCTGTTTTTT.